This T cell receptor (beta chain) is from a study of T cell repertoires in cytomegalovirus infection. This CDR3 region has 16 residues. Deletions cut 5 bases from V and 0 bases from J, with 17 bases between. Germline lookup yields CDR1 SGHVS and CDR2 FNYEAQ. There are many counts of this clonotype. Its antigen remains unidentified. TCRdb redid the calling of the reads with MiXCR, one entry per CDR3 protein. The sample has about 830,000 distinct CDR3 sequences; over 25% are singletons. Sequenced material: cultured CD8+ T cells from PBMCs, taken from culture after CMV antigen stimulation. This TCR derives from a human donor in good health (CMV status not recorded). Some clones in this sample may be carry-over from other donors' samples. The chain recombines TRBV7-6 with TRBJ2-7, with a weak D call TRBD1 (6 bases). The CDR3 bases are TGTGCCAGCAGCCCCTACTCTACAGGGACCTCCTACGAGCAGTACGTC. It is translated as CASSPYSTGTSYEQYV.